This TCR beta chain was obtained from a study of T-cell reconstitution after alpha-beta-depleted transplantation in children. J lost 4 bases, V lost 4 bases, and 9 bases had no gene match. CDR1 is SGHRS and CDR2 is YFSETQ in the germline V gene. The CDR3 has 16 residues. The sample holds many counts of this clonotype. Library preparation (for TCRbeta) was performed with unique molecular identifiers. A single record per CDR3 protein comes from TCRdb applying MiXCR to the PCR reads. The table has roughly 76,000 distinct CDR3 sequences, under 13% seen once. The specimen was PBMCs, collected before TCRalphabeta/CD19-depleted stem cell transplant. The chain carries TRBV5-1 and TRBJ2-3; 10 bases fit TRBD1. This receptor was taken from a boy between 5 and 17 years old with acute myeloid leukemia, due to receive a stem cell transplant. The CDR3 coding sequence is TGCGCCAGCAGCATTCTTCAGGGACAGGGGTCAGATACGCAGTATTTT. It translates to CASSILQGQGSDTQYF.